The following is a TCR beta chain sequence with its context. Sequencing was performed with immunoSEQ multiplex PCR; in TCRdb, only in-frame clones are kept and a portion is missing. Altogether roughly 30,000 clones are present, 65% to 80% being singletons, with the ten largest covering about 6.8%. Noted time point: recipient sample about 28 days before transplant, after cytoreduction. The record originates from a study of T cell clonotyping in hematopoietic cell transplantation. The length of the CDR3 is 11 residues. V was clipped by 5 bases and J by 9 bases, with 12 bases between them. Germline V gene data show CDR1 as SGHRS and CDR2 as YFSETQ.

This chain connects TRBV5-1 to TRBJ2-7; D not resolved. The sequenced sample was peripheral blood mononuclear cells, obtained before stem cell transplant. This sequence originates from a woman in her thirties with chronic myeloid leukemia. Some clones in this sample may be carry-over from other donors' samples. CDR3 protein: CASSDDVRQYF. The CDR3 region has the DNA TGCGCCAGCAGTGACGACGTTCGGCAGTACTTC.